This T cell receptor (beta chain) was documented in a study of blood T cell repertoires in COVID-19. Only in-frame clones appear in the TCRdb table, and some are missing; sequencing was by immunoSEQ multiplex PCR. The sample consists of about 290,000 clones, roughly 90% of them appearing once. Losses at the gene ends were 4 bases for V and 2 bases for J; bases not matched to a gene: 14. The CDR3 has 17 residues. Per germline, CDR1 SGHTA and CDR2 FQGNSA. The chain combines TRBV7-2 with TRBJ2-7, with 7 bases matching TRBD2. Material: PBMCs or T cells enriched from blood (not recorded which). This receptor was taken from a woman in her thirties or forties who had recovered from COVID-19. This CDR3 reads CASSWTRSGLSPYEQYF. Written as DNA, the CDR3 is TGTGCCAGCAGCTGGACTAGATCGGGCCTCTCCCCCTACGAGCAGTACTTC.